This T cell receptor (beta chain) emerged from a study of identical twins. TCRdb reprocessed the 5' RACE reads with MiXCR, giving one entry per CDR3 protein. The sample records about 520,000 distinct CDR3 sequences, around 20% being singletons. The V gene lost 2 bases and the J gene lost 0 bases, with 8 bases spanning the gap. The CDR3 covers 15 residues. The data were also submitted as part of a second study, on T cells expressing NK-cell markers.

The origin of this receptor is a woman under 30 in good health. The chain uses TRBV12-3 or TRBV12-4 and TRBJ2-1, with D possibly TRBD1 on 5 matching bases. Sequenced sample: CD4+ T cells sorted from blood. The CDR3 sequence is CASSLKGNSYNEQFF. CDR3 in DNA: TGTGCCAGCAGTTTAAAGGGGAACTCCTACAATGAGCAGTTCTTC.